This TCR beta chain was identified during a study of response to subunit inactivated influenza vaccine. Findings of the study overall: The study's authors posited that every seasonal influenza vaccination enlists few new T cells.

TCRdb passed the RT-PCR reads through MiXCR, listing each CDR3 protein once. The table has around 790,000 distinct CDR3 sequences, roughly 20% seen once. CDR1 SNHLY and CDR2 FYNNEI come from the germline V gene. With 1 base removed from V and 4 bases from J, the gap between germline ends came to 4 bases. The CDR3 consists of 12 residues. This clonotype has only a few counts. The antigen is not known. This chain connects TRBV2 to TRBJ2-5; D remains unclear. The receptor's source is a man aged 50 or older who received an inactivated influenza vaccine. The sequencing here drew on PBMCs from blood, taken more than 4 days after vaccination. CDR3 residues: CASSEVRETQYF. CDR3 bases: TGTGCCAGCAGTGAAGTACGAGAGACCCAGTACTTC.